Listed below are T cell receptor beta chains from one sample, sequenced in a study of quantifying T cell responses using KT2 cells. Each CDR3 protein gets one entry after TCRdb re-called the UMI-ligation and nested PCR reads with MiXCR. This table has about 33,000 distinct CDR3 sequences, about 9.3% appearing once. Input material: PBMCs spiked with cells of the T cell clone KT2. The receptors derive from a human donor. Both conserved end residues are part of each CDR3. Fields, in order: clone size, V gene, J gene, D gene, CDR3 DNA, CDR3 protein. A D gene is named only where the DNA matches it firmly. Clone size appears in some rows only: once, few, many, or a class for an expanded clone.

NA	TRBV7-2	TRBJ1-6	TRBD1	TGTGCCAGCAGCTTAGGGACAGGGACAATTTCACCCCTCCACTTT	CASSLGTGTISPLHF
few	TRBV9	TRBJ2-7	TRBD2	TGTGCCAGCAGCGTGGGGACTAGCGGGAGTTCAGGCGAGCAGTACTTC	CASSVGTSGSSGEQYF
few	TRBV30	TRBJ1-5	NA	TGTGCCTGGAGTGTGGGGGCAAATCAGCCCCAGCATTTT	CAWSVGANQPQHF
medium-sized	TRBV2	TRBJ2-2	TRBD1	TGTGCCAGCAGTGGCGGACAGGGGGCCGGGGAGCTGTTTTTT	CASSGGQGAGELFF
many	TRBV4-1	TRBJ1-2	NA	TGCGCCAGCAGCCCCCAACCTGGAAACTATGGCTACACCTTC	CASSPQPGNYGYTF
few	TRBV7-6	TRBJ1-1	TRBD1	TGTGCCAGCAGCCCCGACAGGGAGGCCACTGAAGCTTTCTTT	CASSPDREATEAFF
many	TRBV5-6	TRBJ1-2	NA	TGTGCCAGCAGCTGGGACGAAACAGAGAACTATGGCTACACCTTC	CASSWDETENYGYTF
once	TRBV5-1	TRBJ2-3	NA	TGCGCCAGCAGCTTGTGGGGCACAGATACGCAGTATTTT	CASSLWGTDTQYF
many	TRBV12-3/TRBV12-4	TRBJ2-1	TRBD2	TGTGCCAGCAGGGGCGGGGGGGCGTTTGAGCAGTTCTTC	CASRGGGAFEQFF
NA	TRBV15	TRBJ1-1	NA	TGTGCCACCAGCAGAGATAATGGGGGGCGGCACACTGAAGCTTTCTTT	CATSRDNGGRHTEAFF
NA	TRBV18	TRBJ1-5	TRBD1	TGTGCCAGCTCACATACTAATACAGGGGGCGAGGCCCAGCATTTT	CASSHTNTGGEAQHF
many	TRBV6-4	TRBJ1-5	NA	TGTGCCAGCAGTGAATATAGCAATCAGCCCCAGCATTTT	CASSEYSNQPQHF
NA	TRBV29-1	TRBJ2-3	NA	TGCAGCGTTGAGTTATACGCGGATAGCACAGATACGCAGTATTTT	CSVELYADSTDTQYF
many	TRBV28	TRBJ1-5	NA	TGTGCCAGCGGCTTCATACACAATCAGCCCCAGCATTTT	CASGFIHNQPQHF
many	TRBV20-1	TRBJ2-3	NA	TGCAGTGCAAGCCCGAATACGCAGTATTTT	CSASPNTQYF
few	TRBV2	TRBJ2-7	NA	TGTGCCAGCAGTGAAAACGATCACTACGAGCAGTACTTC	CASSENDHYEQYF
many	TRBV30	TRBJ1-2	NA	TGTGCCCTGGAAGTGGGGGACGACTATGGCTACACCTTC	CALEVGDDYGYTF
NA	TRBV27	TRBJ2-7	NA	TGTGCCAGCAGTTGGGTGGCAGGGAAGTACTTC	CASSWVAGKYF
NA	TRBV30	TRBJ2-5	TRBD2	TGTGCCTGGAGGCTAGCGGGAGTGGAGACCCAGTACTTC	CAWRLAGVETQYF
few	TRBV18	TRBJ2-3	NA	TGTGCCAGCTCACCCACGGTCAGCACAGATACGCAGTATTTT	CASSPTVSTDTQYF
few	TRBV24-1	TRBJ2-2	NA	TGTGCCACCAGTGATCCCGGTAGAGAGAACACCGGGGAGCTGTTTTTT	CATSDPGRENTGELFF
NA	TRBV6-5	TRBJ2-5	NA	TGTGCCAGCAGGGAGAACTTCCGGGAGACCCAGTACTTC	CASRENFRETQYF
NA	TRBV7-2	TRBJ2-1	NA	TGTGCCAGCAGCTTAACAGCTTACAATGAGCAGTTCTTC	CASSLTAYNEQFF
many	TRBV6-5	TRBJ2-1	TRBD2	TGTGCCAGCAGTAGAAGGGCGGGGGGTTCCTACAATGAGCAGTTCTTC	CASSRRAGGSYNEQFF
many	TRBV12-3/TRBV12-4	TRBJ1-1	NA	TGTGCCAGCAGTTTAGGGAGGGGCACTGAAGCTTTCTTT	CASSLGRGTEAFF
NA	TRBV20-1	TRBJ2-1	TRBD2	TGCAGTGCTAGAGATCCCCTAGCGGCCTCCAATGAGCAGTTCTTC	CSARDPLAASNEQFF
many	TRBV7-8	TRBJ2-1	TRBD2	TGTGCCAGCAGCTTATTCGGACTAGCGGGAAATAATGAGCAGTTCTTC	CASSLFGLAGNNEQFF
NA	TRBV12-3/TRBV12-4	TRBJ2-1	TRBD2	TGTGCCAGCAGTTTAGCGCGGGGGGGCTTCAATGAGCAGTTCTTC	CASSLARGGFNEQFF
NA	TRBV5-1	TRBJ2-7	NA	TGCGCCAGCAGCTACGGGGACTCGTCCTACGAGCAGTACTTC	CASSYGDSSYEQYF
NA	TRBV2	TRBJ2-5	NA	TGTGCCAGCACCCCAGAGGCGGCGGGAGAGACCCAGTACTTC	CASTPEAAGETQYF
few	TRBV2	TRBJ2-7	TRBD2	TGTGCCAGCTCTAGACTAGCGGGCGTCTACGAGCAGTACTTC	CASSRLAGVYEQYF
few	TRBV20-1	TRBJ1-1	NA	TGCAGTGCTAGTCGCATGGCTGAAGCTTTCTTT	CSASRMAEAFF
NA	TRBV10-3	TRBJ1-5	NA	TGTGCCATCAGTGCTTTGGGGGGTGGCCAGCCCCAGCATTTT	CAISALGGGQPQHF
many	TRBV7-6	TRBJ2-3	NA	TGTGCCAGCAGCTCATCGCGGGGGCTCACAGATACGCAGTATTTT	CASSSSRGLTDTQYF
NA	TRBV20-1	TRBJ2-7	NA	TGCAGTGCTAGGGAGGGACAGTCCTACGAGCAGTACTTC	CSAREGQSYEQYF
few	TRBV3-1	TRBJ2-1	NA	TGTGCCAGCAGCCAAGCCCCAGCTCTGAACAATGAGCAGTTCTTC	CASSQAPALNNEQFF
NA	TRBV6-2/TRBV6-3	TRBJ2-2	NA	TGTGCCAGCAGTTATTACAGGGTAAACGGGGAGCTGTTTTTT	CASSYYRVNGELFF
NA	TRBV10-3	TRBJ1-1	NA	TGTGCCATCAGTGAGTCGTTTGGGGGAATGAACACTGAAGCTTTCTTT	CAISESFGGMNTEAFF
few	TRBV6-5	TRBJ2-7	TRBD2	TGTGCCACCACCGGACTAGCGGGGGGATCCTACGAGCAGTACTTC	CATTGLAGGSYEQYF
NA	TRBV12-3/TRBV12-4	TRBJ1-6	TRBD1	TGTGCCAGCGGACAGGGGGCGTATAATTCACCCCTCCACTTT	CASGQGAYNSPLHF
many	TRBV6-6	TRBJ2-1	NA	TGTGCCAGCAAGTCGGGGGCCTACAATGAGCAGTTCTTC	CASKSGAYNEQFF